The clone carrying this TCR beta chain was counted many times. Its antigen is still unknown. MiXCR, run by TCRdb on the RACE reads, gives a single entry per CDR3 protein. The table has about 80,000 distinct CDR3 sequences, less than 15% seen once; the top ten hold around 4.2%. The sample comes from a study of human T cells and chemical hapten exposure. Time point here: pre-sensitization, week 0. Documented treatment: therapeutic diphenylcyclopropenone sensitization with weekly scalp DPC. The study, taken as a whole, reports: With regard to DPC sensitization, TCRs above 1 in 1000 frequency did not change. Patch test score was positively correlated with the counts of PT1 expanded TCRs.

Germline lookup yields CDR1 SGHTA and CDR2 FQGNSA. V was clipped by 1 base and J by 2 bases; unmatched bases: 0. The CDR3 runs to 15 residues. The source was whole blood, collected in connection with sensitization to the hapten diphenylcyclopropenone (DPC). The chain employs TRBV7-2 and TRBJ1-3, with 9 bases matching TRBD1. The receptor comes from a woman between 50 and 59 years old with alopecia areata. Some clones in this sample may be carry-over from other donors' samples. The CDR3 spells CASSLGQGAGNTIYF. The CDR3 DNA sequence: TGTGCCAGCAGCTTAGGACAGGGGGCTGGAAACACCATATATTTT.